This paragraph reports one T cell receptor (beta chain). The antigen is not known. Using immunoSEQ multiplex PCR, the repertoire was profiled, and TCRdb retains in-frame clones only, with some absent. The sample has approximately 60,000 clones; nearly 55% are singletons. This CDR3 comprises 14 residues. From germline, CDR1 is SGHNT and CDR2 YYREEE (reference sequence). The V gene lost 1 base and the J gene lost 4 bases, with 11 bases spanning the gap. The data were obtained in a study of cytotoxic CD8 clonotypes in ibrutinib-treated CLL. Study conclusions and caveats: Clonality increased at ibrutinib response, then returned toward baseline at progression.

The source was PBMCs, collected at disease progression, from a patient treated with ibrutinib. This receptor was taken from a human donor with chronic lymphocytic leukemia. The genes are TRBV5-4 and TRBJ2-5, with D possibly called TRBD1 or TRBD2 (5 bases each). Written as DNA, the CDR3 is TGTGCCAGCAGCTTGTTTGGGGGTGGAGAGACCCAGTACTTC. Protein sequence: CASSLFGGGETQYF.